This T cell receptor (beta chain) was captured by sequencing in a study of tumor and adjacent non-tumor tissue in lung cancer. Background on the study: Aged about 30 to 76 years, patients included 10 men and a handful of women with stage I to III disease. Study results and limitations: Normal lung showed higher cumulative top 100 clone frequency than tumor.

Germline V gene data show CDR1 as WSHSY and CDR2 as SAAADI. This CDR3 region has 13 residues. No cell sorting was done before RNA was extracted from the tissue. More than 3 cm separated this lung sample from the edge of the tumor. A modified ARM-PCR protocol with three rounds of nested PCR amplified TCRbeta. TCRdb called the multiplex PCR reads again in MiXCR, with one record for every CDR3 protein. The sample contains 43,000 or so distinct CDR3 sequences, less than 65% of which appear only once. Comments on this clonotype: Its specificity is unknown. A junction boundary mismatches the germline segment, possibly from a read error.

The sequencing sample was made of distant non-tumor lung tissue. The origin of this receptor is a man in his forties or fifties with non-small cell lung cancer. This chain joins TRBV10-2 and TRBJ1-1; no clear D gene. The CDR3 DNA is TGCGCCAGCAGCCGGACGGAGAACACTGTAGCTTTCTTT. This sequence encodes CASSRTENTVAFF.